A single T cell receptor beta chain is shown here with its context. This same CDR3 is encoded by further DNA sequences in the sample. This record belongs to a study of shared clonotypes between healthy human individuals. TCRdb's copy holds only in-frame clones and misses some; the assay was immunoSEQ multiplex PCR. The sample includes over a million clones, around 97% of them seen just once. With 0 bases removed from V and 6 bases from J, the gap between germline ends came to 4 bases. The CDR3 totals 12 residues. CDR1 and CDR2 (germline): SGHRS, YFSETQ. The chain carries TRBV5-1 and TRBJ2-1, with unresolved D. Specimen: naive CD4+ T cells sorted from blood. Subset noted: CD45RA+ positively selected. The receptor was isolated from a man aged 30 to 45 in good health. The CDR3 DNA reads TGCGCCAGCAGCTTGGACTTCAATGAGCAGTTCTTC. Protein product: CASSLDFNEQFF.